This is a list of T cell receptor beta chains from one sample in a study of T cells in Graves' hyperthyroidism and ophthalmopathy. TCRdb recomputed calls from the multiplex PCR reads with MiXCR, one row per CDR3 protein. This sample has around 690,000 distinct CDR3 sequences, with 15% to 20% found just once. Material for sequencing was blood. These receptors were taken from a man between 45 and 60 years old with Graves' hyperthyroidism. The CDR3 runs from the conserved cysteine through the conserved F or W. Fields, in order: CDR3 protein, CDR3 DNA, J gene, D gene, V gene, clone size. D genes are given only for firm matches. For some rows the clone size is stated as once, few or many, or as a class when expanded; others skip it.

CSASETSGINEQFF TGCAGTGCTAGCGAGACTAGCGGGATCAATGAGCAGTTCTTC TRBJ2-1 TRBD2 TRBV20-1 NA
CASSPPQPPGILAGGFDLNEQFF TGTGCCAGCAGCCCCCCGCAACCCCCGGGAATACTAGCGGGAGGGTTTGATCTCAATGAGCAGTTCTTC TRBJ2-1 TRBD2 TRBV11-2 many
CSAGTGNTEAFF TGCAGCGCCGGGACAGGGAACACTGAAGCTTTCTTT TRBJ1-1 TRBD1 TRBV29-1 few
CAISSMSSGNTIYF TGTGCCATCAGTTCCATGAGCTCTGGAAACACCATATATTTT TRBJ1-3 NA TRBV10-3 many
CASSLRGSENGYTF TGTGCCAGCAGCTTGAGGGGTTCGGAAAATGGCTACACCTTC TRBJ1-2 NA TRBV5-4 NA
CASSRLHGLDTQYF TGCGCCAGCAGCCGACTGCACGGATTGGATACGCAGTATTTT TRBJ2-3 NA TRBV4-1 NA
CASTDDQYSGNTIYF TGTGCCAGCACCGATGACCAATACTCTGGAAACACCATATATTTT TRBJ1-3 NA TRBV28 many
CASSGTIYNEQFF TGTGCCAGCAGCGGGACTATATACAATGAGCAGTTCTTC TRBJ2-1 TRBD2 TRBV7-8 few
CASSSSGLAGSYNEQFF TGTGCCAGCAGCTCCTCGGGACTAGCGGGATCCTACAATGAGCAGTTCTTC TRBJ2-1 TRBD2 TRBV7-9 few
CAWQRNSYEQYF TGTGCCTGGCAGCGAAACTCCTACGAGCAGTACTTC TRBJ2-7 NA TRBV30 NA
CSARPGQGAFF TGCAGTGCTAGACCTGGACAGGGAGCTTTCTTT TRBJ1-1 TRBD1 TRBV20-1 few
CASNPSSGRGTEAFF TGTGCCAGCAATCCCAGCTCGGGACGGGGCACTGAAGCTTTCTTT TRBJ1-1 NA TRBV6-2/TRBV6-3 many
CASRQAAEQYF TGTGCCAGCAGGCAGGCGGCCGAGCAGTACTTC TRBJ2-7 NA TRBV7-9 NA
CAAEGGRNTIYF TGTGCCGCGGAAGGGGGTAGAAACACCATATATTTT TRBJ1-3 NA TRBV12-3/TRBV12-4 NA
CASSIPSGSVDTGELFF TGTGCCAGTAGTATCCCTAGCGGGAGCGTGGACACCGGGGAGCTGTTTTTT TRBJ2-2 TRBD2 TRBV19 NA
CASSPNIGLLLGETQYF TGTGCCAGCTCACCGAACATCGGACTTCTCCTGGGGGAGACCCAGTACTTC TRBJ2-5 NA TRBV18 many
CATSDLQGRHTNEQFF TGTGCCACCAGTGATTTGCAAGGTCGACACACCAATGAGCAGTTCTTC TRBJ2-1 NA TRBV24-1 many
CASSLSIPRDGPYEQYF TGTGCCAGCAGTTTAAGTATCCCCCGGGACGGTCCCTACGAGCAGTACTTC TRBJ2-7 NA TRBV27 NA
CASSQDRRETQYF TGTGCCAGCAGCCAAGACAGGAGGGAGACCCAGTACTTC TRBJ2-5 NA TRBV7-8 many
CASTLTLSREYLYGYTF TGTGCCAGCACCCTAACGTTGAGCAGGGAGTACCTCTATGGCTACACCTTC TRBJ1-2 NA TRBV28 many
CASSPLRDKLSTNEKLFF TGTGCTAGCAGCCCCCTCAGAGACAAACTTTCAACTAATGAAAAACTGTTTTTT TRBJ1-4 NA TRBV7-7 once
CATRGTPDNEQFF TGTGCCACCAGAGGGACGCCCGACAATGAGCAGTTCTTC TRBJ2-1 NA TRBV24-1 many